The rows below give T cell receptor beta chains drawn from one sample of a study of T cell responses to AZD1222 COVID-19 vaccine. The assay was immunoSEQ multiplex PCR, and TCRdb's table has in-frame clones only and misses some. The table shows roughly 180,000 clones, with about 89% occurring only once. The sequencing used peripheral blood, collected on day 0 of AZD1222 vaccination. Receptors were obtained from an adult in good health. Both conserved end residues are part of each CDR3. Each record gives: J gene, V gene, D gene, clone size, CDR3 protein, CDR3 DNA. The D gene is left open where the match is weak. Size values are once, few and many counts, or a class for expanded clones, and some rows have none.

>TRBJ1-5|TRBV24-1|-|-
CSHKGFEQPQHF
TGTTCCCATAAGGGGTTTGAGCAGCCCCAGCATTTT
>TRBJ1-2|TRBV9|-|-
CASTKGGAVTSGYTF
TGTGCCAGCACCAAAGGGGGGGCTGTAACTAGCGGCTACACCTTC
>TRBJ1-5|TRBV6-4|-|-
CASSAEARAGQPQHF
TGTGCCAGCAGTGCTGAGGCCAGGGCCGGCCAGCCCCAGCATTTT
>TRBJ1-6|TRBV6-2/TRBV6-3|-|-
CASSTLADSPLHF
TGTGCCAGCAGTACTCTCGCGGACTCACCCCTCCACTTT
>TRBJ2-1|TRBV6-2/TRBV6-3|TRBD1|-
CASSAGQGRFF
TGTGCCAGCAGTGCTGGACAGGGGCGGTTCTTC
>TRBJ1-2|TRBV10-2|TRBD1|few
CASSTGTGDGYTF
TGCGCCAGCAGTACCGGGACAGGGGATGGCTACACCTTC
>TRBJ1-4|TRBV7-9|TRBD1|-
CASSLETGTGFGKLFF
TGTGCCAGCAGCTTGGAGACCGGGACAGGGTTCGGAAAACTGTTTTTT
>TRBJ2-2|TRBV3-1/TRBV3-2|TRBD2|-
CASSQGLAANTGELFF
TGTGCCAGCAGCCAAGGGCTAGCGGCAAACACCGGGGAGCTGTTTTTT
>TRBJ1-2|TRBV6-5|-|-
CASSRQSLNYGYTF
TGTGCCAGCAGTCGACAGAGTCTAAACTATGGCTACACCTTC
>TRBJ2-1|TRBV5-1|-|-
CASSGQPRSSYNEQFF
TGCGCCAGCAGCGGGCAGCCCCGGAGCTCCTACAATGAGCAGTTCTTC
>TRBJ1-1|TRBV2|-|few
CASSRTEAFF
TGTGCCAGCAGTAGGACTGAAGCTTTCTTT
>TRBJ1-4|TRBV5-1|-|-
CASSLDRHEKLFF
TGCGCCAGCAGCCTGGACCGGCATGAAAAACTGTTTTTT
>TRBJ2-2|TRBV9|TRBD1|-
CASSFQDRATGELFF
TGTGCCAGCAGCTTCCAGGACAGGGCCACCGGGGAGCTGTTTTTT
>TRBJ2-2|TRBV10-1|TRBD2|-
CASSESLAGAGELFF
TGCGCCAGCAGTGAATCCCTAGCGGGTGCCGGGGAGCTGTTTTTT
>TRBJ1-2|TRBV9|-|-
CASSGLDSQGYYGYTF
TGTGCCAGCAGCGGTTTAGACAGCCAAGGCTACTATGGCTACACCTTC
>TRBJ2-1|TRBV4-3|TRBD2|-
CASSQDLGLAGGSSYNEQFF
TGCGCCAGCAGCCAAGATCTGGGGCTAGCGGGGGGGAGCTCCTACAATGAGCAGTTCTTC
>TRBJ2-5|TRBV10-2|-|-
CASRAIGSVETQYF
TGCGCCAGCAGGGCCATCGGTAGCGTGGAGACCCAGTACTTC
>TRBJ2-3|TRBV4-3|TRBD2|-
CASSHDRLAGGRADTQYF
TGCGCCAGCAGCCACGATCGACTAGCGGGGGGGCGGGCAGATACGCAGTATTTT
>TRBJ2-7|TRBV2|TRBD1|-
CASRQGTGESTKQYF
TGTGCCAGCAGGCAAGGGACAGGGGAGAGTACGAAGCAGTACTTC
>TRBJ1-2|TRBV9|TRBD1|-
CASSEGAEQNYGYTF
TGTGCCAGCAGCGAGGGGGCGGAGCAAAACTATGGCTACACCTTC
>TRBJ2-5|TRBV5-1|-|once
CASSQGGQGEQETQYF
TGCGCCAGCAGCCAGGGTGGGCAGGGTGAACAAGAGACCCAGTACTTC
>TRBJ1-5|TRBV28|-|-
CASSLTGQLSNQPQHF
TGTGCCAGCAGTTTGACCGGACAGCTTTCAAATCAGCCCCAGCATTTT
>TRBJ1-1|TRBV5-1|-|-
CASSLDVEAFF
TGCGCCAGCAGCTTAGATGTTGAAGCTTTCTTT
>TRBJ1-4|TRBV29-1|-|-
CSVVGPVDEKLFF
TGCAGCGTTGTGGGCCCTGTGGATGAAAAACTGTTTTTT
>TRBJ2-7|TRBV12-3/TRBV12-4|TRBD1|-
CASSMDRYREQYF
TGTGCCAGCAGTATGGACAGGTACCGCGAGCAGTACTTC
>TRBJ2-6|TRBV6-1|-|once
CASSERRNSGANVLTF
TGTGCCAGCAGCGAACGTCGGAACTCTGGGGCCAACGTCCTGACTTTC
>TRBJ1-1|TRBV25-1|-|-
CASSEFKGPSTEAFF
TGTGCCAGCAGTGAATTTAAGGGCCCCAGTACTGAAGCTTTCTTT
>TRBJ1-5|TRBV6-2/TRBV6-3|-|-
CASSLSGRGSQHF
TGTGCCAGCAGCCTTTCCGGTCGAGGGAGCCAGCATTTT
>TRBJ1-6|TRBV30|TRBD1|few
CAWADREESSPLHF
TGTGCCTGGGCGGACAGGGAAGAAAGTTCACCCCTCCACTTT
>TRBJ2-7|TRBV5-5|-|-
CASSLRALYEQYF
TGTGCCAGCAGCTTAAGGGCGCTATACGAGCAGTACTTC
>TRBJ2-3|TRBV28|-|-
CASSRVPADYTQYF
TGTGCCAGCTCCAGAGTCCCCGCGGACTATACGCAGTATTTT
>TRBJ1-1|TRBV30|-|-
CAWSKGLNTEAFF
TGTGCCTGGAGTAAGGGGCTGAACACTGAAGCTTTCTTT
>TRBJ1-2|TRBV28|-|-
CASSLPRESRWDYGYTF
TGTGCCAGCAGTTTGCCCCGGGAGAGCCGCTGGGACTATGGCTACACCTTC
>TRBJ2-1|TRBV3-1/TRBV3-2|TRBD2|-
CASSQAGGNNEQFF
TGTGCCAGCAGCCAAGCCGGGGGGAACAATGAGCAGTTCTTC
>TRBJ1-4|TRBV5-1|TRBD1|-
CASSFRGARSEKLFF
TGCGCCAGCAGCTTCAGGGGGGCCAGAAGTGAAAAACTGTTTTTT
>TRBJ1-4|TRBV5-1|-|-
CASSLEAGAFREKLFF
TGCGCCAGCAGCTTGGAGGCAGGGGCTTTCCGAGAAAAACTGTTTTTT
>TRBJ2-7|TRBV20-1|-|-
CSAGPMGEQYF
TGCAGTGCTGGCCCAATGGGGGAGCAGTACTTC
>TRBJ2-1|TRBV14|-|-
CASSHPRTGSDEQFF
TGTGCCAGCAGCCACCCACGGACTGGGTCCGATGAGCAGTTCTTC
>TRBJ1-2|TRBV6-2/TRBV6-3|-|-
CASSLGGGYTF
TGTGCCAGCAGTTTAGGAGGTGGCTACACCTTC
>TRBJ2-7|TRBV7-3|-|-
CASSPGPNYEQYF
TGTGCCAGCAGCCCCGGGCCAAACTACGAGCAGTACTTC
>TRBJ2-7|TRBV6-5|-|-
CASNPRQNNYEQYF
TGTGCCAGCAACCCCCGACAGAACAACTACGAGCAGTACTTC
>TRBJ2-7|TRBV6-1|-|-
CASSGVRNGITYEQYF
TGTGCCAGCAGTGGGGTGAGGAACGGAATCACCTACGAGCAGTACTTC
>TRBJ2-7|TRBV4-2|TRBD2|-
CASSQGLAASYEQYF
TGTGCCAGCAGCCAGGGACTAGCGGCCTCCTACGAGCAGTACTTC
>TRBJ1-5|TRBV5-1|-|-
CASSPGMAQNQPQHF
TGCGCCAGCAGCCCGGGCATGGCCCAAAATCAGCCCCAGCATTTT
>TRBJ1-2|TRBV5-5|TRBD1|-
CASSFEGALGYTF
TGTGCCAGCAGCTTTGAGGGGGCGCTGGGCTACACCTTC
>TRBJ1-6|TRBV7-2|-|-
CASSLVRGRNSPLHF
TGTGCCAGCAGCTTAGTTAGGGGCCGTAATTCACCCCTCCACTTT
>TRBJ1-5|TRBV6-2/TRBV6-3|-|-
CASSYSSGWGRNQPQHF
TGTGCCAGCAGTTACTCGTCAGGTTGGGGGAGAAATCAGCCCCAGCATTTT
>TRBJ2-3|TRBV4-3|TRBD2|-
CASSQDLAGLGTDTQYF
TGCGCCAGCAGCCAAGATCTAGCGGGATTGGGCACAGATACGCAGTATTTT
>TRBJ2-7|TRBV6-2/TRBV6-3|TRBD1|once
CASSRTGVGEQYF
TGTGCCAGCAGTCGGACAGGGGTGGGCGAGCAGTACTTC
>TRBJ1-1|TRBV6-7|TRBD1|-
CASRLQGLPSEAFF
TGTGCCAGCAGGCTACAGGGGCTCCCCTCTGAAGCTTTCTTT
>TRBJ1-1|TRBV27|-|-
CASTPMGGQDTEAFF
TGTGCCAGCACTCCGATGGGGGGCCAGGACACTGAAGCTTTCTTT
>TRBJ2-1|TRBV18|-|-
CASSPTKGRTLANNEQFF
TGTGCCAGCTCACCGACAAAAGGACGGACCCTTGCAAACAATGAGCAGTTCTTC